These 22 T cell receptor beta chains were sequenced from one sample in a study of graft-versus-host responses after intestinal transplantation. Clones were sequenced by immunoSEQ multiplex PCR, and TCRdb holds only the in-frame ones, with some missing. The sample shows about 93,000 clones, around 93% of them seen only once. Antigens for these TCRs are unknown. The sample was unstimulated CD8+ T cells sorted from spleen or lymph node cells, taken before intestinal transplant. Every receptor here comes from a human donor who received an intestinal transplant.

The gene calls are TRBV5-6 and TRBJ2-7, with 10 positions matching TRBD2. Germline V gene lookup returns CDR1 SGHDT and CDR2 YYEEEE. Losses at the gene ends were 3 bases for V and 5 bases for J; bases not matched to a gene: 5. The CDR3 extends over 14 amino acids. CDR3 amino acids: CASSSGLAGDEQYF. The DNA for the CDR3 is TGTGCCAGCAGCTCGGGTCTAGCGGGAGACGAGCAGTACTTC.

V gene TRBV7-9 combines with J gene TRBJ2-1, with D possibly TRBD1 on 5 matching bases. In germline, CDR1 is SEHNR, CDR2 FQNEAQ (reference sequence). The germline V and J ends were trimmed by 5 bases and 10 bases, with 9 bases remaining between them. CDR3 length: 11 amino acids. CDR3 residues: CASSQGTEQFF. The CDR3 region has the DNA TGTGCCAGCAGCCAGGGTACAGAGCAGTTCTTC.

The gene calls are TRBV19 and TRBJ2-7; the match to TRBD2 covers 8 bases. Germline values: CDR1 LNHDA, CDR2 SQIVND (reference sequence). The junction had 9 bases not matched to a gene; V was cut back by 3 bases and J by 5 bases. This CDR3 is built from 15 residues. CDR3 DNA sequence: TGTGCCAGTAGTATGCCCCAAGCGGGAGTCAACGAGCAGTACTTC. Amino acids: CASSMPQAGVNEQYF.

This rearrangement joins TRBV5-1 to TRBJ2-5, with D uncertain. Germline V CDR1 and CDR2: SGHRS, YFSETQ. The CDR3 runs to 14 residues. Trimming took off 4 bases at V and 2 bases at J, with 12 bases between the two ends. The CDR3 sequence is CASSLLGQQETQYF. CDR3 nucleotide sequence: TGCGCCAGCAGCCTCCTGGGCCAGCAAGAGACCCAGTACTTC.

This chain uses TRBV27 with TRBJ2-7; 8 nucleotides align to TRBD1. CDR1 is MNHEY and CDR2 is SMNVEV in the germline V gene (reference sequence). Unmatched junction bases numbered 5, after V lost 2 bases and J lost 2 bases. This CDR3 comprises 15 residues. The CDR3, as DNA: TGTGCCAGCAGTTTACGTGGCAGGGGGCCCTACGAGCAGTACTTC. Encoded protein: CASSLRGRGPYEQYF.

V gene TRBV12-5 combines with J gene TRBJ2-2, with TRBD1 matching over 8 bases. This CDR3 is built from 16 residues. V lost 1 base to trimming and J lost 1 base; unmatched junction nucleotides: 2. Germline CDR1 is LGHNT and CDR2 is FRNRAP. This CDR3 reads CASGLADRVNTGELFF. The CDR3 DNA follows: TGTGCTAGTGGTTTGGCGGACAGGGTGAACACCGGGGAGCTGTTTTTT. Looking up the rest from reference TRBV12-5 and TRBJ2-2 gives the full variable domain: DARVTQTPRHKVTEMGQEVTMRCQPILGHNTVFWYRQTMMQGLELLAYFRNRAPLDDSGMPKDRFSAEMPDATLATLKIQPSEPRDSAVYFCASGLADRVNTGELFFGEGSRLTVL.

The chain is built from TRBV7-9 and TRBJ2-1, with 13 bases identical to TRBD2. This CDR3 is built from 16 residues. The junction had 8 bases not matched to a gene; V was cut back by 4 bases and J by 8 bases. Germline V lookup: CDR1 SEHNR, CDR2 FQNEAQ (reference sequence). CDR3 in DNA: TGTGCCAGCAGCTGGACTAGCGGGAGTTCTTTCCATGAGCAGTTCTTC. Translated: CASSWTSGSSFHEQFF. The full variable domain, with the rest looked up from reference TRBV7-9 and TRBJ2-1, is DTGVSQNPRHKITKRGQNVTFRCDPISEHNRLYWYRQTLGQGPEFLTYFQNEAQLEKSRLLSDRFSAERPKGSFSTLEIQRTEQGDSAMYLCASSWTSGSSFHEQFFGPGTRLTVL.

As regards this clone: Likely a read error: the CDR3 ends without its conserved phenylalanine or tryptophan. The chain joins TRBV4-1 to TRBJ2-7; perhaps TRBD1 as D (6 bases). Trimming stripped 3 bases from V and 2 bases from J, with 14 bases between. The CDR3 extends over 15 amino acids. The germline CDR1 and CDR2 sequences are MGHRA and YSYEKL. This CDR3 reads CASSHGQSNPYEQYS. In DNA form, the CDR3 reads TGCGCCAGCAGCCACGGACAGAGTAACCCCTACGAGCAGTACTCC.

J is TRBJ2-1 and V is TRBV9; TRBD2 is a possible D gene (5 bases). The CDR3 sequence is 12 residues long. The germline gives CDR1 SGDLS, CDR2 YYNGEE. V lost 3 bases to trimming and J lost 8 bases, with 9 bases between them. The CDR3 DNA sequence: TGTGCCAGCAGCGCTGGACTTGATGAGCAGTTCTTC. This codes for CASSAGLDEQFF.

V usage is TRBV10-1 and J usage is TRBJ2-7; TRBD1 agrees at 7 bases. The CDR3 spans 12 residues. Germline V gene data show CDR1 as WNHNN and CDR2 as SYGVQD (reference sequence). V trimming: 8 bases; J trimming: 0 bases; junction bases outside the gene matches: 1. The CDR3 bases are TGCGCCAGCGGGGACAGCTCCTACGAGCAGTACTTC. Protein sequence: CASGDSSYEQYF.

V gene TRBV4-2 combines with J gene TRBJ1-4; 7 bases match TRBD1. Germline CDR1 reads LGHNA; CDR2 reads YNFKEQ. CDR3 length: 13 residues. The V gene end was trimmed by 6 bases and the J gene end by 7 bases; junction bases not matched to a gene: 5. The chain's CDR3 is CASSLGGSEKLFF. The CDR3 DNA is TGTGCCAGCAGTTTAGGGGGCAGTGAAAAACTGTTTTTT.

The chain employs TRBV19 and TRBJ2-7; TRBD2 aligns across 7 bases. Unmatched junction bases numbered 9, after V lost 6 bases and J lost 4 bases. Germline values: CDR1 LNHDA, CDR2 SQIVND (reference sequence). The CDR3 has 14 residues. The CDR3 region is CASRRTRTSYEQYF. The CDR3 DNA reads TGTGCCAGTAGGAGGACTAGAACTTCTTACGAGCAGTACTTC.

This chain uses TRBV11-1 with TRBJ2-7, with a weak D call TRBD1 (6 bases). Germline V gene data show CDR1 as SGHAT and CDR2 as FQDESV (reference sequence). Trimming removed 5 bases at V and 1 base at J, with 9 bases between. CDR3 length: 13 residues. The CDR3 loop is CASSPGQSYEQYF. CDR3 nucleotide sequence: TGTGCCAGCAGCCCAGGACAGTCCTACGAGCAGTACTTC.

The J gene is TRBJ2-3, the V gene TRBV4-1; 9 nucleotides align to TRBD2. V shed 1 base and J 0 bases; nucleotides not matched to a gene: 5. Germline V gene data show CDR1 as MGHRA and CDR2 as YSYEKL. This CDR3 spans 17 amino acids. CDR3 sequence reads: CASSQVLAGSSTDTQYF. CDR3 DNA sequence: TGCGCCAGCAGCCAAGTTCTAGCGGGGTCTAGCACAGATACGCAGTATTTT.

The chain recombines TRBV18 with TRBJ1-6; the D gene is possibly TRBD1 (5 bases). The CDR3 consists of 14 residues. Germline loops: CDR1 KGHSH, CDR2 LQKENI. V was cut by 4 bases and J by 9 bases, with 13 bases left in between. The CDR3 here is CASSRRGWTSPLHF. Here the CDR3 DNA reads TGTGCCAGCTCACGACGGGGGTGGACTTCACCCCTCCACTTT. The full variable domain, in which reference TRBV18 and TRBJ1-6 provide the parts outside the CDR3, is NAGVMQNPRHLVRRRGQEARLRCSPMKGHSHVYWYRQLPEEGLKFMVYLQKENIIDESGMPKERFSAEFPKEGPSILRIQQVVRGDSAAYFCASSRRGWTSPLHFGNGTRLTVT.

The chain carries TRBV30 and TRBJ1-5, with D perhaps TRBD1 (5 bases). The CDR3 sequence is 14 residues long. Trimming left V 0 bases short and J 6 bases short, with 12 bases between. Germline CDR1 reads GTSNPN; CDR2 reads SVGIG (reference sequence). The CDR3 protein is CAWSVGGSGQPQHF. The CDR3 DNA reads TGTGCCTGGAGTGTCGGGGGGTCGGGTCAGCCCCAGCATTTT.

This chain's CDR3 is CASSYAGDGEKLFF. The CDR3 DNA follows: TGTGCCAGCAGTTACGCGGGGGACGGAGAAAAACTGTTTTTT. V and J are TRBV6-5 and TRBJ1-4, with D maybe TRBD1 (5 bases). CDR1 and CDR2 from the germline V gene are MNHEY and SVGAGI. V was pared by 2 bases and J by 8 bases, with 12 bases between. This CDR3 region has 14 residues.

The chain combines TRBV30 with TRBJ1-5; possible D gene TRBD1, 6 bases. The CDR3 runs 15 residues. V lost 1 base, J lost 2 bases, and 12 bases lay in between. Germline CDR1 is GTSNPN and CDR2 is SVGIG (reference sequence). This chain's CDR3 is CAWSEAGVGNQPQHF. Here the CDR3 DNA reads TGTGCCTGGAGTGAGGCAGGGGTAGGCAATCAGCCCCAGCATTTT.

The V gene is TRBV6-1, the J gene TRBJ1-1; no firm D call. The V gene lost 4 bases and the J gene lost 1 base, with 10 bases spanning the gap. This CDR3 is built from 14 residues. Germline CDR1 MNHNS, CDR2 SASEGT. Here the CDR3 DNA reads TGTGCCAGCAGTGCCCGACGGAGGAACACTGAAGCTTTCTTT. Amino acid sequence: CASSARRRNTEAFF.

This chain uses TRBV27 with TRBJ1-1; D is uncertain. This CDR3 region has 12 residues. V was clipped by 6 bases and J by 1 base, with 6 bases between them. In germline, CDR1 is MNHEY, CDR2 SMNVEV (reference sequence). Here the CDR3 reads CASRGPNTEAFF. The DNA for the CDR3 is TGTGCCAGCAGGGGCCCGAACACTGAAGCTTTCTTT.

The chain uses TRBV28 and TRBJ2-7; D possibly corresponds to TRBD2 (6 bases). The CDR3 contains 14 residues. The ends were cut back, 1 base at V and 4 bases at J, with 11 bases in the middle. CDR1 and CDR2 from the germline V gene are MDHEN and SYDVKM. The CDR3 region is CASSLSGRRYEQYF. DNA of the CDR3: TGTGCCAGCAGTTTATCCGGGAGACGGTACGAGCAGTACTTC.

The rearrangement joins TRBV19 to TRBJ1-1; D is perhaps TRBD1 (6 bases). CDR1 LNHDA and CDR2 SQIVND come from the germline V gene (reference sequence). Trimming removed 10 bases from V and 2 bases from J, with 11 bases in between. The CDR3 has 12 residues. CDR3 residues: CATADRNTEAFF. CDR3 bases: TGTGCCACCGCGGACAGAAACACTGAAGCTTTCTTT.